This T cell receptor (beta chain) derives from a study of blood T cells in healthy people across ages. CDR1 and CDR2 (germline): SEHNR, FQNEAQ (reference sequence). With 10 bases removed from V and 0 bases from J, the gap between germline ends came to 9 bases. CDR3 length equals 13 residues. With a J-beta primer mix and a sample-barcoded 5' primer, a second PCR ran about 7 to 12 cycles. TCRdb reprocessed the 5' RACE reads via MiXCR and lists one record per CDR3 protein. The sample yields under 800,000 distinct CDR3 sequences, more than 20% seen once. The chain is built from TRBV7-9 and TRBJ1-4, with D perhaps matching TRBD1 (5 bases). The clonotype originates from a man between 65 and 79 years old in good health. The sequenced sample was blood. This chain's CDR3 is CAIGATTNEKLFF. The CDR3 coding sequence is TGTGCCATCGGGGCCACAACTAATGAAAAACTGTTTTTT. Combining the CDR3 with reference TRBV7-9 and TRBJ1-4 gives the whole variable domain DTGVSQNPRHKITKRGQNVTFRCDPISEHNRLYWYRQTLGQGPEFLTYFQNEAQLEKSRLLSDRFSAERPKGSFSTLEIQRTEQGDSAMYLCAIGATTNEKLFFGSGTQLSVL.